The clone carrying this T cell receptor beta chain was found a few times. What it binds is unknown. Germline CDR1 and CDR2: SGDLS and YYNGEE. The CDR3 has 16 amino acids. The V gene end was trimmed by 0 bases and the J gene end by 7 bases; junction bases not matched to a gene: 5. The data are from a study of cytomegalovirus exposure and HLA in healthy donors. Regarding the study as a whole: For most TCR sequences rarity was the rule, although some public TCRs occurred in many donors. Later examination showed HLA-associated TCR beta chains had greater clonal expansion than equally common others.

Both 60 Vbeta primers and 13 Jbeta primers went into the PCR. Method: immunoSEQ multiplex PCR; TCRdb's copy keeps in-frame clones and lacks some. The sample carries some 44,000 clones, around 50% recorded once. The chain is built from TRBV9 and TRBJ2-1; 12 bases are a match to TRBD2. Sequencing was carried out using PBMCs. The TCR comes from a human donor in good health. CDR3 region: CASSVDASGGANEQFF. CDR3 sequence (DNA): TGTGCCAGCAGCGTAGACGCTAGCGGGGGGGCTAATGAGCAGTTCTTC.